These 7 T cell receptor beta chains share one sample of origin, sequenced in a study of T cells in Graves' hyperthyroidism and ophthalmopathy. TCR beta CDR3 regions were amplified from RNA. First-round RT-PCR targeting the TCR CDR3 was performed with the HTBI primer set. TCRdb redid the calling of the multiplex PCR reads with MiXCR, one entry per CDR3 protein. This sample has hundreds of thousands of distinct CDR3 sequences, with 13% to 15% found just once. Input material: blood. These TCRs come from a woman aged 18 to 35 with Graves' hyperthyroidism.

About this clonotype itself: A much larger clone is a single base away; this may be a read error. No conserved phenylalanine or tryptophan is present at the end of the CDR3, so a read error is the likely explanation. The chain recombines TRBV18 with TRBJ2-2; D remains ambiguous. Germline-derived CDR1 and CDR2 are KGHSH and LQKENI. With 3 bases removed from V and 1 base from J, the gap between germline ends came to 9 bases. The length of the CDR3 is 15 residues. DNA for the CDR3: TGTGCCAGCTCACCGGCTGGGAAGAACACCGGGGAGCTGTTTTCT. Residues: CASSPAGKNTGELFS.

With respect to this clonotype: A much larger clone lies one base from this, so it may be a read error. The V call is TRBV13, the J call TRBJ1-1, with TRBD1 as a possible D gene (5 bases). V was shortened by 0 bases and J by 3 bases, with 8 bases between the two germline ends. Looked up from germline, CDR1 is PRHDT and CDR2 is FYEKMQ (reference sequence). The CDR3 length is 14 residues. In DNA, the CDR3 is TGTGCCAGCAGCTTAGGCCGGGGGGACACTGAAGCTTTCTTT. This sequence encodes CASSLGRGDTEAFF.

This clonotype was recorded at least ten times. The rearrangement uses TRBV19 and TRBJ2-3, with a possible D match to TRBD1 (6 bases). The CDR3 has 13 amino acids. CDR1 and CDR2 from the germline V gene are LNHDA and SQIVND (reference sequence). V shed 5 bases and J shed 5 bases, with 11 bases lying between them. The CDR3 sequence is CASSPRGKDTQYF. The CDR3 coding sequence is TGTGCCAGTAGTCCCAGGGGCAAAGATACGCAGTATTTT. The variable domain in full, completed from reference TRBV19 and TRBJ2-3, reads DGGITQSPKYLFRKEGQNVTLSCEQNLNHDAMYWYRQDPGQGLRLIYYSQIVNDFQKGDIAEGYSVSREKKESFPLTVTSAQKNPTAFYLCASSPRGKDTQYFGPGTRLTVL.

The chain combines TRBV7-2 with TRBJ2-1; D gene ambiguous. Germline lookup yields CDR1 SGHTA and CDR2 FQGNSA. The ends were cut back, 4 bases at V and 8 bases at J, with 24 bases in the middle. This CDR3 spans 17 amino acids. The CDR3 DNA reads as TGTGCCAGCAGCTCACCTCTTGGACGCCCCTACTCTTATGAGCAGTTCTTC. Protein product: CASSSPLGRPYSYEQFF. Full variable domain (outside the CDR3, taken from reference TRBV7-2 and TRBJ2-1): GAGVSQSPSNKVTEKGKDVELRCDPISGHTALYWYRQSLGQGLEFLIYFQGNSAPDKSGLPSDRFSAERTGGSVSTLTIQRTQQEDSAVYLCASSSPLGRPYSYEQFFGPGTRLTVL.

Remarks on this clonotype: Possible read error: a much larger clone is one base away. As DNA, the CDR3 is TGTGCCAGCAGGCCGGGGACTAGCGGGAGGACCGGGACGCAGTATTTT. Translation gives CASRPGTSGRTGTQYF. The chain has TRBV11-2 and TRBJ2-3; 15 nucleotides line up with TRBD2. This CDR3 is built from 16 residues. The ends lost 6 bases at V and 9 bases at J; junction bases unmatched: 10. Germline CDR1 and CDR2: SGHAT and FQNNGV.

The table lists this clonotype with many counts. In nucleotides, the CDR3 is TGTGCCAGCCCAGCCAATGGGCTAGCGGACCTCACAGATACGCAGTATTTT. Residues: CASPANGLADLTDTQYF. V gene TRBV28 combines with J gene TRBJ2-3; 7 bases align to TRBD2. Germline values: CDR1 MDHEN, CDR2 SYDVKM. There are 17 residues in the CDR3. Trimming took 8 bases from V and 2 from J; bases not matched to a gene: 16. Variable domain in full (rest from reference TRBV28 and TRBJ2-3): DVKVTQSSRYLVKRTGEKVFLECVQDMDHENMFWYRQDPGLGLRLIYFSYDVKMKEKGDIPEGYSVSREKKERFSLILESASTNQTSMYLCASPANGLADLTDTQYFGPGTRLTVL.

Details on this clonotype: One junction end disagrees with the germline gene, perhaps due to a read error. The chain has TRBV2 and TRBJ2-6, with D tentatively TRBD1 (6 bases). The CDR3 extends over 16 amino acids. The germline gives CDR1 SNHLY, CDR2 FYNNEI. The CDR3 loop is CASWTVSGSGANVPTF. The CDR3 region has the DNA TGTGCCAGTTGGACAGTATCAGGCTCTGGGGCCAACGTCCCGACTTTC.